These 8 T cell receptor beta chains came from one sample sequenced in a study of patients and donors after allogeneic stem cell transplantation. Via MiXCR, TCRdb re-called the RT-PCR reads, giving one row per CDR3 protein. This table has 150,000 to 250,000 distinct CDR3 sequences, roughly 40% appearing once. Sequencing was carried out using blood, either unsorted or a sorted T cell fraction (not recorded which). The receptor set was obtained from a human donor who was either an allogeneic HSCT recipient or a stem cell or donor lymphocyte infusion donor (not recorded which). It is not recorded whose cells these are; they may come from a transplant donor.

A single count supports this clonotype. The chain carries TRBV28 and TRBJ1-2; D is uncertain. This CDR3 has 13 residues. Trimming took 6 bases from V and 8 from J, leaving 16 bases between them. CDR1 MDHEN and CDR2 SYDVKM come from the germline V gene. CDR3 amino acids: CASSSGEGLGYTF. The CDR3 coding sequence is TGTGCCAGCAGCTCCGGGGAGGGTTTAGGCTACACCTTC.

The chain employs TRBV6-5 and TRBJ2-7; TRBD2 aligns across 10 bases. Per germline, CDR1 MNHEY and CDR2 SVGAGI. The CDR3 sequence is 15 residues long. V was clipped by 2 bases and J by 9 bases; unmatched bases: 10. The CDR3 DNA follows: TGTGCCAGCAGTTACGGCGGACTAGCGGACACGAGGCAGTACTTC. Translated, it gives CASSYGGLADTRQYF.

This clonotype was found a few times. The chain is built from TRBV12-3 or TRBV12-4 and TRBJ2-2, with 7 bases aligning to TRBD1. The CDR3 runs to 12 residues. V lost 5 bases and J lost 11; bases outside the gene matches: 5. The CDR3 DNA reads as TGTGCCAGCAGTCCCGACAGGGTAGAGCTGTTTTTT. As protein: CASSPDRVELFF.

This clonotype has just a few counts. The V and J genes are TRBV7-9 and TRBJ1-2; D uncertain. The CDR3 is 16 amino acids. Deletions cut 5 bases from V and 4 bases from J, with 20 bases between. Per the germline V gene, CDR1 is SEHNR and CDR2 is FQNEAQ (reference sequence). This CDR3 reads CASSHIMTVGVYGYTF. The CDR3 DNA reads as TGTGCCAGCAGCCATATCATGACGGTGGGAGTCTATGGCTACACCTTC.

In this sample, this clonotype turned up a few times. The chain employs TRBV28 and TRBJ1-1; D gene ambiguous. This CDR3 has 15 residues. Per germline, CDR1 MDHEN and CDR2 SYDVKM. Trimming shortened V by 4 bases and J by 2 bases, and 14 bases separated the two germline ends. Here the CDR3 reads CASSSHPTANTEAFF. For the CDR3, the DNA is TGTGCCAGCAGTTCACATCCTACAGCAAACACTGAAGCTTTCTTT.

This clonotype was observed a few times. The chain has TRBV5-1 and TRBJ1-4; TRBD1 aligns across 8 bases. Germline V gene sequence: CDR1 SGHRS, CDR2 YFSETQ. This CDR3 spans 15 amino acids. Germline trimming cut 4 bases from V and 10 bases from J; bases unmatched to any gene: 12. The CDR3, as DNA: TGCGCCAGCAGCATGATAGGGCAGGGGGCTGGAAAACTGTTTTTT. Translating it yields CASSMIGQGAGKLFF.

The rearrangement uses TRBV7-7 and TRBJ2-2; 7 bases map to TRBD1. The CDR3 covers 16 residues. The V gene's germline CDR1 is SSHAT and CDR2 FNYEAQ (reference sequence). The V segment lost 1 base and the J segment 5 bases; nucleotides outside the gene matches: 7. This CDR3 is CASSLGMAGGTGELFF. The CDR3 DNA is TGTGCCAGCAGCTTAGGAATGGCAGGGGGAACCGGGGAGCTGTTTTTT.

V and J are TRBV29-1 and TRBJ2-3; 9 bases align to TRBD2. The CDR3 has 18 residues. CDR1 and CDR2 from the germline V gene are SQVTM and ANQGSEA. J gave up 6 bases and V 4 bases, and 20 bases lay outside the gene matches. CDR3 sequence: CSVVNLFPIAGEVDTQYF. For the CDR3, the DNA is TGCAGCGTTGTAAATCTTTTCCCAATAGCGGGAGAAGTGGATACGCAGTATTTT.